The 22 T cell receptor beta chains below all came from one sample that was sequenced in a study of T cell changes during pregnancy in multiple sclerosis. Profiling relied on immunoSEQ multiplex PCR, and the TCRdb table lists in-frame clones only, not all of them. The sample lists 45,000 or so clones, around 90% occurring once. This specimen was CD8+ T cells from peripheral blood mononuclear cells, taken in the second trimester of pregnancy. The receptors stem from a female donor with multiple sclerosis, enrolled in a pregnancy study.

CDR3 sequence: CASSLVSASGAQYF. CDR3 nucleotides: TGTGCCAGCAGCTTAGTATCCGCCTCCGGGGCCCAGTACTTC. The chain carries TRBV7-8 and TRBJ2-5, with D possibly TRBD2 on 5 matching bases. Germline V gene data show CDR1 as SGHVS and CDR2 as FQNEAQ. CDR3 size: 14 residues. V shed 1 base and J shed 9 bases, with 15 bases lying between them.

The chain recombines TRBV6-1 with TRBJ1-1; tentatively, D is TRBD1 (6 bases). The CDR3 loop spans 11 amino acids. Trimming took 8 bases from V and 7 from J, leaving 11 bases between them. Germline CDR1 reads MNHNS; CDR2 reads SASEGT. The chain's CDR3 is CASCQGFEAFF. The CDR3 coding sequence is TGTGCCAGCTGTCAGGGGTTTGAAGCTTTCTTT.

The gene calls are TRBV5-5 and TRBJ2-7, with 9 nucleotides matching TRBD1. The ends lost 4 bases at V and 2 bases at J; junction bases unmatched: 16. Germline CDR1 SGHKS, CDR2 YYEKEE (reference sequence). This CDR3 is built from 18 residues. CDR3 in amino acids: CASSPPGQGPIGAYEQYF. The DNA of the CDR3 is TGTGCCAGCAGCCCGCCGGGACAGGGACCGATCGGGGCCTACGAGCAGTACTTC.

The J gene is TRBJ1-1, the V gene TRBV5-8; weak D call: TRBD1 (5 bases). The germline V and J ends were trimmed by 5 bases and 6 bases, with 14 bases remaining between them. Germline V gene lookup returns CDR1 SGHTS and CDR2 YDEGEE. The CDR3 runs 13 residues. The CDR3 sequence: CASSTGVVSEAFF. The DNA of the CDR3 is TGTGCCAGCAGTACAGGAGTAGTATCTGAAGCTTTCTTT.

This chain connects TRBV11-2 to TRBJ2-1; D remains ambiguous. CDR3 length: 15 amino acids. V dropped 6 bases and J dropped 2 bases, with 14 bases sitting between them. The germline gives CDR1 SGHAT, CDR2 FQNNGV. CDR3: CASRGPEQTYNEQFF. Here the CDR3 DNA reads TGTGCCAGCAGGGGCCCGGAACAAACCTACAATGAGCAGTTCTTC.

The chain combines TRBV11-2 with TRBJ1-3; D gene unclear. CDR1 SGHAT and CDR2 FQNNGV come from the germline V gene. V gave up 2 bases and J gave up 5 bases, with 10 bases separating them. This CDR3 is built from 14 residues. CDR3 region: CASSLTNNRNTIYF. The DNA of the CDR3 is TGTGCCAGCAGCTTAACTAATAATAGAAACACCATATATTTT. The entire variable domain, with the rest obtained from reference TRBV11-2 and TRBJ1-3, is as follows: EAGVAQSPRYKIIEKRQSVAFWCNPISGHATLYWYQQILGQGPKLLIQFQNNGVVDDSQLPKDRFSAERLKGVDSTLKIQPAKLEDSAVYLCASSLTNNRNTIYFGEGSWLTVV.

The chain recombines TRBV11-2 with TRBJ1-6; 8 bases line up with TRBD1. The CDR3 contains 15 residues. Germline trimming cut 5 bases from V and 6 bases from J; bases unmatched to any gene: 6. Germline loops: CDR1 SGHAT, CDR2 FQNNGV. CDR3 bases: TGTGCCAGCAGCGATCGACAGGGGCCTAATTCACCCCTCCACTTT. It specifies CASSDRQGPNSPLHF.

The V and J genes are TRBV2 and TRBJ1-5; 11 bases line up with TRBD1. The length of the CDR3 is 14 residues. The germline CDR1 and CDR2 sequences are SNHLY and FYNNEI. After removal of 8 bases from V and 12 bases from J, the junction contained 12 bases not matched to a gene. The CDR3 region is CASSPGQGEVDQHF. The CDR3 bases are TGTGCCAGCTCCCCGGGACAGGGGGAGGTGGACCAGCATTTT.

This sequence joins TRBV27 and TRBJ1-2, with 8 bases fitting TRBD1. This CDR3 is built from 15 residues. CDR1 and CDR2 from the germline V gene are MNHEY and SMNVEV (reference sequence). V was pared by 2 bases and J by 6 bases, with 8 bases of the junction left unmatched. CDR3 DNA: TGTGCCAGCAGTTTAGCCTACGGACAGGGCGATGGCTACACCTTC. Protein: CASSLAYGQGDGYTF.

The CDR3 DNA sequence: TGTGCCAGCAGTGGCCGGGGGGGCACAGATACGCAGTATTTT. Protein: CASSGRGGTDTQYF. The chain links TRBV6-4 to TRBJ2-3, with TRBD2 matching over 7 bases. Germline CDR1 reads MRHNA; CDR2 reads SNTAGT. With 4 bases clipped from V and 1 base from J, the junction kept 2 bases outside the gene matches. The CDR3 loop spans 14 amino acids.

The chain recombines TRBV10-3 with TRBJ2-2, with 10 positions matching TRBD1. The CDR3 is 15 amino acids. The germline V gene encodes CDR1 ENHRY and CDR2 SYGVKD. J lost 5 bases, V lost 6 bases, and 6 bases had no gene match. The CDR3 DNA reads as TGTGCCATCAGCCCGGACAGGGGGAGGACCGGGGAGCTGTTTTTT. It is translated as CAISPDRGRTGELFF.

V gene TRBV6-6 combines with J gene TRBJ2-6; D perhaps matches TRBD1 (5 bases). Trimming shortened V by 5 bases and J by 2 bases, and 10 bases separated the two germline ends. This CDR3 is 15 amino acids long. Germline V gene lookup returns CDR1 MNHNY and CDR2 SVGAGI (reference sequence). CDR3 in DNA: TGTGCCAGCAGTCCGGAAGGGGCTGGGGCCAACGTCCTGACTTTC. It yields the protein CASSPEGAGANVLTF.

The chain has TRBV7-3 and TRBJ2-3; 9 bases are a match to TRBD2. Germline V CDR1 and CDR2: SGHTA, FQGTGA. The junction had 14 bases not matched to a gene; V was cut back by 4 bases and J by 6 bases. This CDR3 has 17 residues. CDR3 loop: CASSSSTRGGAGDTQYF. The CDR3, as DNA: TGTGCCAGCAGCTCGAGTACACGCGGGGGGGCAGGGGATACGCAGTATTTT.

The chain couples TRBV11-2 to TRBJ2-7, with 7 bases that match TRBD1. V shed 5 bases, J shed 3 bases, and the junction held 4 bases outside the gene matches. Germline V gene sequence: CDR1 SGHAT, CDR2 FQNNGV. The CDR3 loop spans 13 amino acids. CDR3 DNA: TGTGCCAGCAGCCCAGGGACAGTCTACGAGCAGTACTTC. It is translated as CASSPGTVYEQYF.

This clone was seen a single time. V and J are TRBV10-3 and TRBJ2-7; TRBD1 matches at 7 bases. Germline V gene data show CDR1 as ENHRY and CDR2 as SYGVKD. The trim removed 6 bases at V and 3 bases at J, leaving 2 bases unmatched. This CDR3 contains 12 residues. This CDR3 is CAIRTGFYEQYF. CDR3 DNA: TGTGCCATCAGGACAGGGTTCTACGAGCAGTACTTC.

The chain has TRBV27 and TRBJ2-5; possibly TRBD1 for D (5 bases). The CDR3 contains 14 residues. The V end was cut by 3 bases, the J end by 2 bases, with 10 bases between. Germline CDR1 reads MNHEY; CDR2 reads SMNVEV (reference sequence). This chain's CDR3 is CASSLQGRQETQYF. The CDR3 DNA reads TGTGCCAGCAGTTTGCAGGGTAGGCAAGAGACCCAGTACTTC.

This clone has only a few counts. This chain links TRBV7-2 with TRBJ1-2; D gene unclear. V lost 5 bases, J lost 9 bases, and 19 bases lay in between. Germline V gives CDR1 SGHTA, CDR2 FQGNSA. This CDR3 has 14 amino acids. The CDR3 protein is CASSPFSIESRYTF. The DNA for the CDR3 is TGTGCCAGCAGCCCCTTTTCCATTGAGAGCCGCTACACCTTC.

Concerning this clone: One end of the junction does not line up with germline, which may come from a read error. The rearrangement uses TRBV2 and TRBJ2-5; D may be TRBD2 (6 bases). The CDR3 has 12 residues. Germline assignment: CDR1 SNHLY and CDR2 FYNNEI. The chain's CDR3 is CASRAGLETQYF. CDR3 nucleotide sequence: TGTGCAAGCAGGGCGGGATTAGAGACCCAGTACTTC.

The chain joins TRBV4-3 to TRBJ2-7, with 7 bases matching TRBD2. Trimming at V came to 3 bases and at J to 3 bases, leaving 11 bases not matched to a gene. CDR1 is LGHNA, CDR2 YSLEER, per germline. The CDR3 has 16 amino acids. The CDR3 coding sequence is TGCGCCAGCAGCCAGCGGGGTGGGGGGGGGTACTACGAGCAGTACTTC. Its protein is CASSQRGGGGYYEQYF.

The chain carries TRBV4-1 and TRBJ1-2; 7 bases align to TRBD1. The CDR3 has 13 residues. Trimming took 0 bases from V and 8 from J; bases not matched to a gene: 3. CDR1 and CDR2 from the germline V gene are MGHRA and YSYEKL. For the CDR3, the DNA is TGCGCCAGCAGCCAAGAAGCACAGGGGGGCTACACCTTC. Translation gives CASSQEAQGGYTF.

This chain joins TRBV5-5 and TRBJ2-4; 11 nucleotides line up with TRBD2. Germline V CDR1 and CDR2: SGHKS, YYEKEE (reference sequence). The CDR3 is made up of 15 amino acids. V was pared by 7 bases and J by 1 base, with 4 bases of the junction left unmatched. In DNA, the CDR3 is TGTGCCAGCGCGCTAGCGGGGGGTGCCAAAAACATTCAGTACTTC. Translating gives CASALAGGAKNIQYF.

V gene TRBV7-6 combines with J gene TRBJ2-1; 9 nucleotides align to TRBD2. The ends lost 2 bases at V and 2 bases at J; junction bases unmatched: 13. The CDR3 loop spans 19 amino acids. Germline values: CDR1 SGHVS, CDR2 FNYEAQ. CDR3: CASSLLGSGGLVTYNEQFF. The CDR3 DNA follows: TGTGCCAGCAGCTTATTAGGAAGCGGGGGGCTTGTTACCTACAATGAGCAGTTCTTC. The full variable domain, with the rest looked up from reference TRBV7-6 and TRBJ2-1, is GAGVSQSPRYKVTKRGQDVALRCDPISGHVSLYWYRQALGQGPEFLTYFNYEAQQDKSGLPNDRFSAERPEGSISTLTIQRTEQRDSAMYRCASSLLGSGGLVTYNEQFFGPGTRLTVL.